The rows below give T cell receptor beta chains drawn from one sample of a study of T cell repertoires in cytomegalovirus infection. In TCRdb, the reads were re-called with MiXCR into one record per CDR3 protein. The sample lists approximately 500,000 distinct CDR3 sequences; roughly 29% were seen once. The specimen was PBMCs. The receptor source for this set is a human donor in good health (CMV status not recorded). Some clones in this sample may be carry-over from other donors' samples. CDR3s leave out the opening cysteine and the closing phenylalanine or tryptophan. Each record gives: V gene, J gene, clone size, CDR3 protein. Clone size is given for some rows only: seen once, a few or many times, or a class if the clone is expanded.

TRBV23-1	TRBJ2-5	-	ASSQSPSGSLAAQY
TRBV7-2	TRBJ1-2	few	ASSLEVSGVNGYT
TRBV4-2	TRBJ2-3	few	ASSQRRGGGDTQY
TRBV6-1	TRBJ2-5	few	ASSEGSGRAETQY
TRBV7-2	TRBJ1-5	-	ASSLEGVRDQPQH
TRBV7-3	TRBJ2-1	many	ASSLVTSGPGGEQF
TRBV20-1	TRBJ1-1	-	SALLGQGRTEAF
TRBV7-2	TRBJ1-1	many	ASSLQASTEAF
TRBV14	TRBJ2-2	few	ASSQDPSLTGELF
TRBV29-1	TRBJ2-5	-	SVERNGARGGETQY
TRBV7-7	TRBJ2-1	few	ASSESGSSYNEQF
TRBV12-3/TRBV12-4	TRBJ2-1	-	ASSNTSQLVRVYNEQF
TRBV11-3	TRBJ1-1	-	ASSLDLVVNTEAF
TRBV28	TRBJ1-1	many	ASSSAPRGTEAF
TRBV6-2/TRBV6-3	TRBJ1-1	many	ASSYPPTGRQNTEAF
TRBV6-2/TRBV6-3	TRBJ2-3	-	ASSYSAGGRTDTQY
TRBV23-1	TRBJ1-2	-	ASSHFPAYGYT